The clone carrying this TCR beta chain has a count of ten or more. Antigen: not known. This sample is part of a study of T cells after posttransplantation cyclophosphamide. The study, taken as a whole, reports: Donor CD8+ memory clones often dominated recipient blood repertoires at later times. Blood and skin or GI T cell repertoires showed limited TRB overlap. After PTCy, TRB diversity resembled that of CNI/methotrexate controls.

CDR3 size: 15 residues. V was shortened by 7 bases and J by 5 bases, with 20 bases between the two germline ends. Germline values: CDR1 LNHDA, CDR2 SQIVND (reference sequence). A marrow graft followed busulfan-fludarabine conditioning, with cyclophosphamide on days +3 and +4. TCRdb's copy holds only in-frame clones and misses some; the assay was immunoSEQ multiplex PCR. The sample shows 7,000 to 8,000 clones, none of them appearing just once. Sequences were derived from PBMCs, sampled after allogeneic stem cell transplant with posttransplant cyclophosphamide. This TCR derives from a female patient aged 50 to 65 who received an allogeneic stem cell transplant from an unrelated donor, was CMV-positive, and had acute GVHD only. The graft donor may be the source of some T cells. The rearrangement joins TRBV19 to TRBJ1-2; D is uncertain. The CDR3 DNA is TGTGCCAGTACCCTGAGTGGGAGGACGGTTTATGGCTACACCTTC. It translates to CASTLSGRTVYGYTF.